These 20 T cell receptor beta chains share one sample of origin, sequenced in a study of human T cells and chemical hapten exposure. TCRdb fed the RACE reads into MiXCR, producing one record per CDR3 protein. The data contain roughly 380,000 distinct CDR3 sequences, 5.1% of them singletons. Stated time point: pre-sensitization, week 0. Treatment reported: therapeutic diphenylcyclopropenone sensitization with weekly scalp DPC. This specimen consisted of whole blood, obtained in connection with sensitization to the hapten diphenylcyclopropenone (DPC). The source is a woman aged 45-59 years with alopecia areata. Some clones in this sample may be carry-over from other donors' samples.

This chain joins TRBV5-1 and TRBJ2-5, with D hard to call. The germline CDR1 and CDR2 sequences are SGHRS and YFSETQ. CDR3 length equals 12 residues. V lost 7 bases and J lost 1, with 8 bases in between. The CDR3 spells CASRISQETQYF. The CDR3 nucleotides read TGCGCCAGCCGAATATCCCAAGAGACCCAGTACTTC.

This clonotype occurred many times. J is TRBJ2-7 and V is TRBV11-3, with 7 nucleotides matching TRBD2. Germline assignment: CDR1 SGHNT and CDR2 YENEEA. The trim removed 3 bases at V and 3 bases at J, leaving 8 bases unmatched. The CDR3 consists of 15 residues. This chain's CDR3 is CASSLKGTNFYEQYF. In DNA form, the CDR3 reads TGTGCCAGCAGCTTGAAGGGGACTAACTTCTACGAGCAGTACTTC.

This clonotype was seen at least ten times. The V and J genes are TRBV20-1 and TRBJ2-7; 14 nucleotides align to TRBD2. Germline V CDR1 and CDR2: DFQATT, SNEGSKA (reference sequence). The CDR3 contains 16 residues. V trimming: 3 bases; J trimming: 1 base; junction bases outside the gene matches: 5. CDR3 nucleotide sequence: TGCAGTGCTAGGGGGACTAGCGGGAGAAGTTCCTACGAGCAGTACTTC. It encodes CSARGTSGRSSYEQYF.

The rearrangement joins TRBV3-1 to TRBJ1-2; D unresolved. The length of the CDR3 is 16 residues. CDR1 and CDR2 from the germline V gene are LGHDT and YNNKEL (reference sequence). V lost 3 bases and J lost 6, with 20 bases in between. In DNA form, the CDR3 reads TGTGCCAGCAGCCATCCTCTAAGCTCAGGACCCGATGGCTACACCTTC. It specifies CASSHPLSSGPDGYTF. Variable domain in full (rest from reference TRBV3-1 and TRBJ1-2): DTAVSQTPKYLVTQMGNDKSIKCEQNLGHDTMYWYKQDSKKFLKIMFSYNNKELIINETVPNRFSPKSPDKAHLNLHINSLELGDSAVYFCASSHPLSSGPDGYTFGSGTRLTVV.

This clonotype was counted many times. The chain is built from TRBV5-1 and TRBJ2-6; 12 bases match TRBD1. CDR1 and CDR2 from the germline V gene are SGHRS and YFSETQ. Trimming cost V 7 bases and J 6 bases; bases outside gene matches: 5. CDR3 size: 15 residues. The CDR3 loop reads CASGTGGAEANVLTF. CDR3 nucleotide sequence: TGCGCCAGCGGGACAGGGGGCGCGGAGGCCAACGTCCTGACTTTC. Full variable domain (outside the CDR3, taken from reference TRBV5-1 and TRBJ2-6): KAGVTQTPRYLIKTRGQQVTLSCSPISGHRSVSWYQQTPGQGLQFLFEYFSETQRNKGNFPGRFSGRQFSNSRSEMNVSTLELGDSALYLCASGTGGAEANVLTFGAGSRLTVL.

Ten or more counts support this clonotype. The J gene is TRBJ1-5, the V gene TRBV18; no clear D. Germline CDR1 and CDR2: KGHSH and LQKENI. The V and J ends lost 8 bases and 3 bases respectively, with 23 bases between them. The CDR3 runs to 17 residues. The CDR3 nucleotides are TGTGCCAGCCGCCTCACTTCGACCGCACTCCCCAATCAGCCCCAGCATTTT. Translation gives CASRLTSTALPNQPQHF.

The sample holds a few counts of this clonotype. This sequence joins TRBV12-3 or TRBV12-4 and TRBJ1-2, with 10 bases lining up with TRBD1. The CDR3 loop spans 15 amino acids. V lost 5 bases, J lost 4 bases, and 7 bases stayed unmatched. CDR3 coding DNA: TGTGCCAGCAGTGAGACAGGGGGCGCACGCTATGGCTACACCTTC. Amino acid sequence: CASSETGGARYGYTF.

The table lists this clonotype with a few counts. This sequence joins TRBV6-6 and TRBJ1-1; D unclear. Trimming stripped 2 bases from V and 0 bases from J, with 7 bases between. There are 14 residues in the CDR3. The V gene's germline CDR1 is MNHNY and CDR2 SVGAGI (reference sequence). The CDR3 DNA sequence: TGTGCCAGCAGTTACCAGATCATGAACACTGAAGCTTTCTTT. Protein: CASSYQIMNTEAFF.

This clonotype was counted ten times or more. The V and J genes are TRBV29-1 and TRBJ2-3; the D is unclear. This CDR3 comprises 14 residues. Germline loops: CDR1 SQVTM, CDR2 ANQGSEA. V lost 4 bases and J lost 0, with 11 bases in between. The CDR3 region is CSVVGLRSTDTQYF. As DNA, the CDR3 is TGCAGCGTTGTTGGGTTGCGCAGCACAGATACGCAGTATTTT.

This clonotype was seen only a few times. The chain carries TRBV2 and TRBJ1-5; D is uncertain. Germline V gives CDR1 SNHLY, CDR2 FYNNEI. The CDR3 extends over 13 amino acids. V shed 7 bases and J shed 3 bases, with 10 bases lying between them. This CDR3 reads CASKEGFNQPQHF. DNA of the CDR3: TGTGCCAGCAAAGAAGGGTTCAATCAGCCCCAGCATTTT.

This clonotype was observed many times. This chain uses TRBV28 with TRBJ2-7, with a tentative D call TRBD1 (7 bases). CDR3 length: 13 residues. Germline CDR1 MDHEN, CDR2 SYDVKM. Trimming stripped 6 bases from V and 7 bases from J, with 16 bases between. CDR3 sequence: CASREGAREEQYF. CDR3 in DNA: TGTGCCAGCAGGGAGGGGGCAAGAGAAGAGCAGTACTTC.

This clonotype was counted at least ten times. The V gene is TRBV6-5, the J gene TRBJ2-1; 8 nucleotides align to TRBD1. The length of the CDR3 is 13 residues. The V gene end was trimmed by 5 bases and the J gene end by 7 bases; junction bases not matched to a gene: 4. From germline, CDR1 is MNHEY and CDR2 SVGAGI. The CDR3 DNA follows: TGTGCCAGCAGTGGGACAGGCGCAAATGAGCAGTTCTTC. It encodes CASSGTGANEQFF.

This clonotype appeared a few times. This chain uses TRBV5-1 with TRBJ1-1; D uncertain. Between the trimmed V and J ends, which lost 4 bases and 1 base, there was a span of 14 bases. This CDR3 has 15 amino acids. Germline CDR1 is SGHRS and CDR2 is YFSETQ. The CDR3 loop is CASSPLGSGNTEAFF. Here the CDR3 DNA reads TGCGCCAGCAGCCCGCTGGGCAGCGGGAACACTGAAGCTTTCTTT.

This clonotype was picked up a small number of times. V gene TRBV5-6 combines with J gene TRBJ1-3; the D is unclear. The CDR3 is 15 residues long. V was cut by 3 bases and J by 0 bases, with 10 bases left in between. CDR1 is SGHDT and CDR2 is YYEEEE in the germline V gene. Here the CDR3 DNA reads TGTGCCAGCAGCTCCGACGGGCTCTCTGGAAACACCATATATTTT. This gives the protein CASSSDGLSGNTIYF. Based on the CDR3 plus reference TRBV5-6 and TRBJ1-3, the full variable domain is DAGVTQSPTHLIKTRGQQVTLRCSPKSGHDTVSWYQQALGQGPQFIFQYYEEEERQRGNFPDRFSGHQFPNYSSELNVNALLLGDSALYLCASSSDGLSGNTIYFGEGSWLTVV.

This clonotype has at least ten counts. The chain recombines TRBV30 with TRBJ1-2; maybe TRBD1 (6 bases). Germline CDR1 reads GTSNPN; CDR2 reads SVGIG (reference sequence). V was clipped by 5 bases and J by 4 bases, with 11 bases between them. The CDR3 is 12 amino acids. The CDR3 DNA is TGTGCCTGGTCCGAGGGGGGCTATGGCTACACCTTC. Translation gives CAWSEGGYGYTF. Combining the CDR3 with reference TRBV30 and TRBJ1-2 gives the whole variable domain SQTIHQWPATLVQPVGSPLSLECTVEGTSNPNLYWYRQAAGRGLQLLFYSVGIGQISSEVPQNLSASRPQDRQFILSSKKLLLSDSGFYLCAWSEGGYGYTFGSGTRLTVV.

V gene TRBV6-5 combines with J gene TRBJ1-2, with D possibly matching TRBD1 (5 bases). Germline CDR1 reads MNHEY; CDR2 reads SVGAGI. The germline V and J ends were trimmed by 9 bases and 8 bases, with 19 bases remaining between them. The CDR3 is made up of 13 amino acids. The CDR3 loop reads CARWGGSDRGYTF. The CDR3 region has the DNA TGTGCCAGGTGGGGGGGGTCGGATAGAGGCTACACCTTC.

This clonotype has more than one count but fewer than ten. The chain couples TRBV12-3 or TRBV12-4 to TRBJ1-2; TRBD1 agrees at 8 bases. The CDR3 totals 13 residues. V was clipped by 10 bases and J by 4 bases; unmatched bases: 8. CDR3 in amino acids: CAIPGDRRYGYTF. As DNA, the CDR3 is TGTGCCATCCCCGGGGACAGGCGCTATGGCTACACCTTC.

This clonotype showed up many times. The chain couples TRBV7-9 to TRBJ2-7; 14 bases match TRBD2. V lost 3 bases and J lost 7; bases outside the gene matches: 2. CDR3 length: 14 residues. The germline gives CDR1 SEHNR, CDR2 FQNEAQ (reference sequence). Here the CDR3 DNA reads TGTGCCAGCAGCTTGGGACTAGCGGGAGTTGAGCAGTACTTC. Protein product: CASSLGLAGVEQYF.

The chain joins TRBV9 to TRBJ1-6, with D possibly matching TRBD1 (6 bases). V lost 2 bases to trimming and J lost 2 bases, with 8 bases between them. Per the germline V gene, CDR1 is SGDLS and CDR2 is YYNGEE. The CDR3 spans 15 residues. For the CDR3, the DNA is TGTGCCAGCAGCGTTTCAGGGGCCTATAATTCACCCCTCCACTTT. Protein product: CASSVSGAYNSPLHF.

The chain's CDR3 is CSYTKATEAFF. The CDR3 bases are TGCAGCTATACTAAGGCCACTGAAGCTTTCTTT. This chain links TRBV29-1 with TRBJ1-1; D gene ambiguous. From germline, CDR1 is SQVTM and CDR2 ANQGSEA. There are 11 residues in the CDR3. V lost 8 bases and J lost 4, with 11 bases in between.